This record covers a single T cell receptor (beta chain). Its specificity is unknown. CDR1 SEHNR and CDR2 FQNEAQ come from the germline V gene (reference sequence). The CDR3 length is 16 residues. This record comes from a study of OX40 agonist ivuxolimab in advanced cancers. For the study at large: Six ivuxolimab dose levels, 0.01 to 10 mg/kg, were given intravenously every 2 weeks. Partial responses were seen in three patients, one with hepatocellular carcinoma and two with cutaneous melanoma.

Blood specimens came from baseline, cycle 4 day 1, and cycle 7 day 1. Regarding the study as a whole: Among the nonresponders, some also had low normalized T-cell clonal expansion.

Using immunoSEQ multiplex PCR, the repertoire was profiled, and TCRdb retains in-frame clones only, with some absent. The data contain tens of thousands of clones, approximately 88% of them singletons. The input for sequencing was CD4+ or CD8+ T cells sorted from blood, taken in a trial of the OX40 agonist ivuxolimab. J is TRBJ2-5 and V is TRBV7-9; 10 nucleotides align to TRBD2. The DNA end lines up better with TRBJ2-7; the J call may be wrong. The receptor comes from an adult with an advanced solid tumor such as melanoma, head and neck, liver or kidney cancer. CDR3 in amino acids: CASSPRTSGFSYEQYF. CDR3 coding DNA: TGTGCCAGCAGCCCCCGGACTAGCGGTTTCTCCTACGAGCAGTACTTC.